Below, one T cell receptor beta chain is given with its context. Its antigen is not yet known. Base-call qualities are not available, and no considerably larger clone is one nucleotide away. TCRbeta CDR3 regions were amplified from genomic DNA by means of the immunoSEQ Assay, a bias-controlled multiplex PCR. Per the original workflow: The number of nucleated cells in each sample was estimated from the amplification of reference gene primers within the assay. Sequence reads were collapsed and filtered to measure the absolute abundance of every unique TCRbeta CDR3 rearrangement. Productive Simpson clonality was computed per sample as the square root of Simpson's diversity index over productive rearrangements. TCRdb took over this immuneACCESS table, retaining in-frame rearrangements with V and J assigned. Such tables are incomplete; in checked studies, under half of the missing clones stem from an unresolved V gene, and the remainder is unexplained. The V and J calls and clone size are taken from that table; D and trimming were inferred from the DNA. This sample comprises roughly 190,000 clones, approximately 86% of them detected only once. Of the sample, around 2.4% falls within the top ten clones.

The sample originates from a study of blood T cell repertoires in COVID-19 (dated by TCRdb to 2018 to 2021). About the investigation overall: Samples from collaborators originated in the United States, Italy and Spain and spanned both the acute and convalescent phases of COVID-19. The prospective study material was composed of cDNA or gDNA derived from T cells, B-cell-depleted T cells, or PBMCs. Subjects who had been exposed to COVID-19, were actively infected with it, or had recovered from it provided the deeply sampled blood TCRbeta repertoires that made up the dataset. The repertoires were released in a freely available public database meant as a resource for research on the immune response to SARS-CoV-2. Samples were obtained from the ongoing ImmuneRACE study (first 160 participants) and from 1,000 to 1,500 subjects provided by 6 global collaborators. The sample metadata nearly always contained a de-identified subject ID, COVID-19 status, age in years and sex. Where available, HLA class I and class II types were taken from metadata supplied by the sample provider and were not determined by assay-based typing.

V is pared back by 4 bases and J by 2 bases, with 10 bases lying between the germline termini. CDR1 and CDR2 (SGDLS, YYNGEE) derive from the germline V gene. The CDR3 sequence holds 14 residues, the cysteine and phenylalanine included. Only the CDR3 DNA stays, 42 bases, in frame from base 1. Enrolling through a virtual design, the prospective study's participants ranged in age from roughly 18 to 100 years and lived across 20 to 25 United States geographic areas. To assign participants to cohorts, the prospective study relied on clinical history that participants themselves reported in a screening survey and a study questionnaire. Recovered participants in ImmuneRACE Cohort 3 were defined by two consecutive negative NP/OP PCR tests, clearance by a healthcare professional, or resolution of symptoms. Mobile phlebotomists in the prospective study collected whole blood, serum and a nasopharyngeal or oropharyngeal swab from every participant. Additional blood draws and questionnaires over an approximately 2-month period could optionally be provided by prospective study participants. Blood samples from the prospective study were shipped frozen or at room temperature prior to DNA extraction.

On the study overall, not on this receptor specifically: Clinical and demographic metadata were provided uncurated, with the amount varying by source and participant.

Material: PBMCs or T cells enriched from blood (not recorded which). The rearrangement combines TRBV9 with TRBJ1-3; the D gene cannot be resolved reliably. The origin of this receptor is a woman younger than 45 who had recovered from COVID-19. In nucleotide form, the sequence is TGTGCCAGCAGCCCCGAGCCTGCTGGAAACACCATATATTTT. Translated, it gives CASSPEPAGNTIYF.